This TCR beta chain was recovered during a study of monozygotic twins with inflammatory bowel disease. TCRdb re-called the 5' RACE reads; one entry per CDR3 protein, DNA not given. The sample totals roughly 330,000 distinct CDR3 sequences. The CDR3 has 14 residues. Germline CDR1 and CDR2: MNHEY and SMNVEV (reference sequence). The gene calls are TRBV27 and TRBJ1-2; the D gene TCRdb calls, TRBD1, cannot be checked with no DNA. What was sequenced was blood. The clonotype was recovered from a human donor with ulcerative colitis or Crohn's disease, or a healthy co-twin of an affected twin (not recorded which). The CDR3: CASSLSRGGGSYTF.